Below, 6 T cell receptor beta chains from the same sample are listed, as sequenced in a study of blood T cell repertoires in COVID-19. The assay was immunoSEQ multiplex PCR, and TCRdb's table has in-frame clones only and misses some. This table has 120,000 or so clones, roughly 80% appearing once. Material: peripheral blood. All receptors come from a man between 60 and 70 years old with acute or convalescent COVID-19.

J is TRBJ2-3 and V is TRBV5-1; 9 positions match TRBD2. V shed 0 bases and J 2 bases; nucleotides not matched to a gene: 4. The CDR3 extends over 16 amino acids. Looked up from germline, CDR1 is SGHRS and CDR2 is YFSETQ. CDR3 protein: CASSLGERGDTDTQYF. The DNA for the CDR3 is TGCGCCAGCAGCTTGGGAGAGCGGGGGGACACAGATACGCAGTATTTT.

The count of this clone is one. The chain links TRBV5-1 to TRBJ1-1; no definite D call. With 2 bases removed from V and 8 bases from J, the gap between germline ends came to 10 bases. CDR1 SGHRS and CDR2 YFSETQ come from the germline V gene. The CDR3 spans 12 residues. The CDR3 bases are TGCGCCAGCAGCTTCACCGGTCCCGAAGCTTTCTTT. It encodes CASSFTGPEAFF.

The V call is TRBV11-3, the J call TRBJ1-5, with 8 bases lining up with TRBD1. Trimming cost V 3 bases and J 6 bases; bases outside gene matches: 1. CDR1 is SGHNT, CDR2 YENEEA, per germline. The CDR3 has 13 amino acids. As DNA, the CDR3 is TGTGCCAGCAGCTTGGACAGGGTTCAGCCCCAGCATTTT. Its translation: CASSLDRVQPQHF. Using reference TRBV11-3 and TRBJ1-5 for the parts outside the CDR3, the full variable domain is EAGVVQSPRYKIIEKKQPVAFWCNPISGHNTLYWYLQNLGQGPELLIRYENEEAVDDSQLPKDRFSAERLKGVDSTLKIQPAELGDSAVYLCASSLDRVQPQHFGDGTRLSIL.

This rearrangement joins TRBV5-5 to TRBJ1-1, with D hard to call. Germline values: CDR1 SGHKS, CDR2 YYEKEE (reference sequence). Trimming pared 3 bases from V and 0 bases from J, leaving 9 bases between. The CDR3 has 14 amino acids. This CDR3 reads CASSYSLMNTEAFF. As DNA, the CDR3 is TGTGCCAGCAGCTACAGCTTAATGAACACTGAAGCTTTCTTT.

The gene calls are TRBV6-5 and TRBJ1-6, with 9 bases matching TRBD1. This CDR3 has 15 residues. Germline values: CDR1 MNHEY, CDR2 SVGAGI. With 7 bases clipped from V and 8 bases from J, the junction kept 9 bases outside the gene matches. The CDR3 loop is CASTSTTGGHSPLHF. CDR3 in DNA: TGTGCCAGCACTTCAACCACAGGGGGCCATTCACCCCTCCACTTT.

CDR3 bases: TGTGCCAGCGCGGGTACGACAGGGGGTTATTATGGCTACACCTTC. Amino acids: CASAGTTGGYYGYTF. The rearrangement links TRBV9 to TRBJ1-2, with 9 bases aligning to TRBD1. This CDR3 contains 15 residues. V lost 7 bases, J lost 5 bases, and 12 bases stayed unmatched. In germline, CDR1 is SGDLS, CDR2 YYNGEE.